The 23 T cell receptor beta chains presented below share a single source sample, sequenced in a study of blood T cell repertoires in COVID-19. Sequencing was performed with immunoSEQ multiplex PCR; in TCRdb, only in-frame clones are kept and a portion is missing. In the table there are about 57,000 clones, approximately 80% of which are singletons. Sequences were obtained from PBMCs or T cells enriched from blood (not recorded which). The receptors were sampled from a woman in her thirties or forties with acute COVID-19.

The chain couples TRBV2 to TRBJ1-1, with TRBD1 matching over 7 bases. The CDR3 loop spans 13 amino acids. With V trimmed by 7 bases and J by 1 base, 3 bases remained unmatched. Germline V lookup: CDR1 SNHLY, CDR2 FYNNEI. Written as DNA, the CDR3 is TGTGCCAGCACCCGGACAGGGAACACTGAAGCTTTCTTT. Amino acid sequence: CASTRTGNTEAFF.

The chain carries TRBV20-1 and TRBJ2-1, with 10 nucleotides matching TRBD2. V lost 6 bases and J lost 5; bases outside the gene matches: 10. CDR3 length equals 15 residues. Germline values: CDR1 DFQATT, CDR2 SNEGSKA (reference sequence). Written as DNA, the CDR3 is TGCAGTGCCAGTATACTAGCGGGATGGGACAATGAGCAGTTCTTC. This codes for CSASILAGWDNEQFF.

The chain combines TRBV9 with TRBJ1-1; tentative D call: TRBD1 (5 bases). Trimming pared 0 bases from V and 0 bases from J, leaving 9 bases between. In germline, CDR1 is SGDLS, CDR2 YYNGEE. The CDR3 length is 15 residues. CDR3 coding DNA: TGTGCCAGCAGCGTAGGGGGCAGCCTGAACACTGAAGCTTTCTTT. Protein sequence: CASSVGGSLNTEAFF.

The V gene is TRBV11-2, the J gene TRBJ1-6; TRBD1 agrees at 8 bases. Germline CDR1 and CDR2: SGHAT and FQNNGV. V was pared by 1 base and J by 9 bases, with 5 bases of the junction left unmatched. The CDR3 loop spans 15 amino acids. CDR3 in amino acids: CASSLVMDRVSPLHF. The CDR3 DNA reads as TGTGCCAGCAGCTTAGTTATGGACAGGGTTTCACCCCTCCACTTT.

The chain recombines TRBV6-5 with TRBJ1-6; D remains unclear. Trimming took 7 bases from V and 6 from J, leaving 10 bases between them. The germline V gene encodes CDR1 MNHEY and CDR2 SVGAGI. The CDR3 is 13 amino acids. CDR3 sequence: CASMGPTNSPLHF. In DNA form, the CDR3 reads TGTGCCAGCATGGGCCCCACTAATTCACCCCTCCACTTT.

This clone was detected only a few times. The rearrangement joins TRBV27 to TRBJ2-1; a weak D match, TRBD2 (5 bases). Germline V lookup: CDR1 MNHEY, CDR2 SMNVEV (reference sequence). V lost 9 bases, J lost 10 bases, and 22 bases lay in between. The CDR3 totals 14 residues. The CDR3, as DNA: TGTGCCAGTAAGGCGGAAGTTGGAAGGGAGGAGCAGTTCTTC. This codes for CASKAEVGREEQFF.

The V and J genes are TRBV25-1 and TRBJ1-3; unclear D gene. V lost 3 bases to trimming and J lost 5 bases, with 11 bases between them. Germline CDR1 reads MGHDK; CDR2 reads SYGVNS. CDR3 length: 14 residues. In DNA form, the CDR3 reads TGTGCCAGCAGTGATCTGACATCCAGAAACACCATATATTTT. It specifies CASSDLTSRNTIYF.

This clone was recorded once. The junction departs from germline at one end; a sequencing error may be responsible. This chain links TRBV13 with TRBJ2-1, with 9 bases fitting TRBD1. The germline CDR1 and CDR2 sequences are PRHDT and FYEKMQ (reference sequence). The CDR3 covers 19 residues. CDR3 protein: CASSPPIGAGTGFYHEQFF. DNA for the CDR3: TGTGCCAGCAGCCCACCGATCGGCGCGGGGACAGGGTTCTACCATGAGCAGTTCTTC.

This clone has just a few counts. The chain has TRBV3-1 (or the pseudogene TRBV3-2) and TRBJ1-6, with TRBD1 as a possible D gene (5 bases). The length of the CDR3 is 16 residues. The V gene's germline CDR1 is LGHDT and CDR2 YNNKEL (reference sequence). V lost 2 bases and J lost 7, with 15 bases in between. The CDR3 nucleotides are TGTGCCAGCAGCCAATCAACCTCACAGGCGAATTCACCCCTCCACTTT. The encoded protein is CASSQSTSQANSPLHF.

The CDR3 DNA follows: TGTGCCAGCAGCTGGGACCGAGGACAGTTCAACACCATATATTTT. It codes for CASSWDRGQFNTIYF. The chain links TRBV13 to TRBJ1-3; possible D gene TRBD1, 6 bases. V was cut by 4 bases and J by 7 bases, with 17 bases left in between. Germline V CDR1 and CDR2: PRHDT, FYEKMQ (reference sequence). CDR3 length: 15 residues.

The gene calls are TRBV4-1 and TRBJ2-7; the D gene is possibly TRBD2 (6 bases). With 4 bases removed from V and 3 bases from J, the gap between germline ends came to 10 bases. The CDR3 runs to 13 residues. Germline assignment: CDR1 MGHRA and CDR2 YSYEKL. The CDR3 region has the DNA TGCGCCAGCAGCCCAACGGACTACTACGAGCAGTACTTC. Translated, it gives CASSPTDYYEQYF.

The chain uses TRBV27 and TRBJ2-7, with 10 nucleotides matching TRBD1. Trimming at V came to 10 bases and at J to 0 bases, leaving 9 bases not matched to a gene. CDR1 MNHEY and CDR2 SMNVEV come from the germline V gene (reference sequence). CDR3 size: 15 residues. The CDR3 reads CATRRTGGLSYEQYF. DNA of the CDR3: TGTGCCACCCGAAGGACAGGGGGACTCTCCTACGAGCAGTACTTC.

Only a few counts were recorded for this clone. The CDR3 nucleotides are TGTGCCAGCAGCCAAAACTACAGGGGTACTGAAGCTTTCTTT. It encodes CASSQNYRGTEAFF. The gene calls are TRBV3-1 (or the pseudogene TRBV3-2) and TRBJ1-1, with 7 bases lining up with TRBD1. Germline V CDR1 and CDR2: LGHDT, YNNKEL (reference sequence). The ends lost 2 bases at V and 5 bases at J; junction bases unmatched: 5. This CDR3 region has 14 residues.

The chain joins TRBV28 to TRBJ1-3; the D is unclear. Per the germline V gene, CDR1 is MDHEN and CDR2 is SYDVKM. The CDR3 loop spans 15 amino acids. V shed 7 bases and J shed 0 bases, with 13 bases lying between them. CDR3 nucleotides: TGTGCCAGCAACTCGGGTCAGCCCTCTGGAAACACCATATATTTT. Translation: CASNSGQPSGNTIYF.

In DNA, the CDR3 is TGTGCCAGCAGTCCCCGACAGGAGACCGGTCAACTAATGGTTCGGACTAATGAAAAACTGTTTTTT. Translation: CASSPRQETGQLMVRTNEKLFF. The chain links TRBV27 to TRBJ1-4, with D possibly TRBD1 on 6 matching bases. The V and J ends lost 5 bases and 2 bases respectively, with 33 bases between them. CDR3 length: 22 residues. CDR1 is MNHEY, CDR2 SMNVEV, per germline (reference sequence).

The rearrangement joins TRBV7-9 to TRBJ2-1; TRBD1 matches at 8 bases. Germline V gives CDR1 SEHNR, CDR2 FQNEAQ (reference sequence). J was trimmed by 0 bases and V by 4 bases; bases with no gene match: 2. The CDR3 spans 15 residues. The CDR3 spells CASSSGQGSYNEQFF. The CDR3 DNA reads as TGTGCCAGCAGCTCTGGACAGGGCTCCTACAATGAGCAGTTCTTC. Supplemented by reference TRBV7-9 and TRBJ2-1, the full variable domain reads DTGVSQNPRHKITKRGQNVTFRCDPISEHNRLYWYRQTLGQGPEFLTYFQNEAQLEKSRLLSDRFSAERPKGSFSTLEIQRTEQGDSAMYLCASSSGQGSYNEQFFGPGTRLTVL.

In its sample, this clone ranks as medium-sized. The gene calls are TRBV9 and TRBJ1-6; tentatively, D is TRBD1 (6 bases). V was cut by 3 bases and J by 3 bases, with 10 bases left in between. The CDR3 loop spans 15 amino acids. Germline CDR1 reads SGDLS; CDR2 reads YYNGEE. The CDR3 nucleotides are TGTGCCAGCAGCGGGACAGCCTACTATAATTCACCCCTCCACTTT. This translates into CASSGTAYYNSPLHF.

The chain uses TRBV2 and TRBJ2-2; unclear D gene. The CDR3 extends over 13 amino acids. V lost 8 bases and J lost 2, with 9 bases in between. Germline CDR1 is SNHLY and CDR2 is FYNNEI. The CDR3 DNA reads TGTGCCAGCGATGCACTTAACACCGGGGAGCTGTTTTTT. It is translated as CASDALNTGELFF.

The chain joins TRBV7-9 to TRBJ1-4, with TRBD1 matching over 10 bases. Germline V gene data show CDR1 as SEHNR and CDR2 as FQNEAQ (reference sequence). V gave up 4 bases and J gave up 0 bases; unmatched junction bases: 5. This CDR3 region has 17 residues. The CDR3 loop reads CASSSRQGASTNEKLFF. The CDR3 DNA is TGTGCCAGCAGCTCTCGACAGGGGGCATCAACTAATGAAAAACTGTTTTTT. The variable domain in full, with the rest retrieved from reference TRBV7-9 and TRBJ1-4, is DTGVSQNPRHKITKRGQNVTFRCDPISEHNRLYWYRQTLGQGPEFLTYFQNEAQLEKSRLLSDRFSAERPKGSFSTLEIQRTEQGDSAMYLCASSSRQGASTNEKLFFGSGTQLSVL.

The V and J genes are TRBV18 and TRBJ2-7; TRBD1 might be the D (6 bases). CDR1 is KGHSH and CDR2 is LQKENI in the germline V gene. This CDR3 is 13 amino acids long. Trimming shortened V by 0 bases and J by 6 bases, and 9 bases separated the two germline ends. The DNA for the CDR3 is TGTGCCAGCTCACCACCTCAGGGGAGCGAGCAGTACTTC. It codes for CASSPPQGSEQYF.

This clone was counted once. The chain carries TRBV28 and TRBJ1-1; D is unresolved. This CDR3 region has 11 residues. Germline V gene sequence: CDR1 MDHEN, CDR2 SYDVKM. V shed 1 base and J shed 7 bases, with 4 bases lying between them. The CDR3 DNA is TGTGCCAGCAGTTTATTCAGTGAAGCTTTCTTT. Translating it yields CASSLFSEAFF.

The chain has TRBV19 and TRBJ1-5; D uncertain. The germline V gene encodes CDR1 LNHDA and CDR2 SQIVND (reference sequence). The CDR3 loop spans 13 amino acids. The V end was cut by 6 bases, the J end by 7 bases, with 13 bases between. CDR3 nucleotide sequence: TGTGCCAGTAGGGGCGAACTCAGCCAGCCCCAGCATTTT. Protein product: CASRGELSQPQHF. Variable domain in full (rest from reference TRBV19 and TRBJ1-5): DGGITQSPKYLFRKEGQNVTLSCEQNLNHDAMYWYRQDPGQGLRLIYYSQIVNDFQKGDIAEGYSVSREKKESFPLTVTSAQKNPTAFYLCASRGELSQPQHFGDGTRLSIL.

The rearrangement links TRBV2 to TRBJ1-2, with D tentatively TRBD1 (5 bases). Trimming pared 7 bases from V and 9 bases from J, leaving 18 bases between. The CDR3 length is 13 residues. Germline values: CDR1 SNHLY, CDR2 FYNNEI. The CDR3 sequence: CASIPDNLPRYTF. The CDR3 DNA reads TGTGCCAGCATCCCGGACAATCTCCCGCGCTACACCTTC.